The 10 T cell receptor beta chains listed next were all sequenced from one sample in a study of read filtering for tumor transcriptome and immune sequencing. This library used about 360 ng RNA and molecular barcoded adaptors spanning alpha/delta and beta/gamma chains. TCRdb ran MiXCR on the reads and lists one entry per CDR3 protein. The table has tens of thousands of distinct CDR3 sequences, roughly 10% seen once. Sequenced input: a population of CD138-negative cells sorted from bone marrow. The receptors originated from a donor at least 40 years old with multiple myeloma.

This clonotype was seen more than once but under ten times. This chain links TRBV7-9 with TRBJ2-5, with 8 positions matching TRBD1. V was pared by 5 bases and J by 0 bases, with 14 bases of the junction left unmatched. CDR1 and CDR2 from the germline V gene are SEHNR and FQNEAQ (reference sequence). The CDR3 has 18 amino acids. CDR3 loop: CASSQERTGLRYQETQYF. The DNA for the CDR3 is TGTGCCAGCAGCCAAGAACGGACAGGGCTGCGGTACCAAGAGACCCAGTACTTC.

This clonotype has at least ten counts. The chain employs TRBV19 and TRBJ2-1; D remains ambiguous. Trimming took 1 base from V and 6 from J, leaving 10 bases between them. Germline V gene sequence: CDR1 LNHDA, CDR2 SQIVND (reference sequence). The CDR3 consists of 14 residues. CDR3 in amino acids: CASSIVPPANEQFF. The CDR3 coding sequence is TGTGCCAGTAGTATAGTTCCACCAGCCAATGAGCAGTTCTTC.

The table lists this clonotype with many counts. The chain has TRBV20-1 and TRBJ2-5, with D perhaps matching TRBD2 (7 bases). The V end was cut by 8 bases, the J end by 0 bases, with 19 bases between. CDR3 length equals 15 residues. The germline V gene encodes CDR1 DFQATT and CDR2 SNEGSKA (reference sequence). CDR3 DNA sequence: TGCAGTCCCTCCCGGGTAGGGGGGGACCAAGAGACCCAGTACTTC. It codes for CSPSRVGGDQETQYF.

In this sample, this clonotype turned up many times. The chain carries TRBV29-1 and TRBJ2-1, with TRBD1 identical over 8 bases. The J segment lost 10 bases and the V segment lost 3 bases, leaving 5 bases of the junction unmatched. CDR3 length: 12 amino acids. The germline CDR1 and CDR2 sequences are SQVTM and ANQGSEA. This CDR3 is CSVEPGGKEQFF. The CDR3 nucleotides are TGCAGCGTTGAGCCAGGGGGCAAGGAGCAGTTCTTC.

This clonotype was observed a handful of times. CDR3 residues: CASSLQERTDTQYF. CDR3 coding DNA: TGTGCCAGCAGCCTCCAGGAGAGGACAGATACGCAGTATTTT. V and J are TRBV7-9 and TRBJ2-3; D unresolved. CDR1 is SEHNR and CDR2 is FQNEAQ in the germline V gene (reference sequence). V lost 5 bases to trimming and J lost 3 bases, with 12 bases between them. This CDR3 has 14 residues.

Comment on this clonotype: This may come from a read error, since a much larger clone is one base off. The genes are TRBV6-1 and TRBJ2-3; the D is unclear. This CDR3 spans 11 amino acids. Germline V gene lookup returns CDR1 MNHNS and CDR2 SASEGT. V was shortened by 8 bases and J by 9 bases, with 12 bases between the two germline ends. CDR3 loop: CASCITETQYF. For the CDR3, the DNA is TGTGCCAGCTGTATTACGGAGACGCAGTATTTT.

In its sample, this clonotype was seen many times. One end of the junction fails to match germline, which may point to a read error. This chain uses TRBV10-3 with TRBJ2-1, with D perhaps TRBD2 (6 bases). The CDR3 runs to 13 residues. Germline CDR1 reads ENHRY; CDR2 reads SYGVKD. CDR3 residues: CAISEWDSLPSNF. DNA for the CDR3: TGTGCCATCAGTGAATGGGACTCCCTACCCTCCAACTTC.

Ten or more counts support this clonotype. The J gene is TRBJ1-5, the V gene TRBV11-2, with 8 bases lining up with TRBD1. The CDR3 loop spans 15 amino acids. V was clipped by 5 bases and J by 2 bases; unmatched bases: 5. Germline V gene sequence: CDR1 SGHAT, CDR2 FQNNGV. CDR3 DNA sequence: TGTGCCAGCAGCACAGGGGGTTCGGGCAATCAGCCCCAGCATTTT. Translation: CASSTGGSGNQPQHF.

This clonotype was found many times. The gene calls are TRBV4-1 and TRBJ2-2; 8 bases fit TRBD1. Trimming at V came to 0 bases and at J to 6 bases, leaving 9 bases not matched to a gene. CDR3 length: 17 residues. Germline lookup yields CDR1 MGHRA and CDR2 YSYEKL. The CDR3 DNA reads as TGCGCCAGCAGCCAAGATAGGCCGCCGACAGGGGCCGGGGAGCTGTTTTTT. This encodes CASSQDRPPTGAGELFF.

This clonotype was detected a few times. This chain uses TRBV13 with TRBJ1-4; tentative D call: TRBD1 (6 bases). V was trimmed by 5 bases and J by 2 bases, leaving 12 bases between them. The CDR3 is 15 amino acids. Germline loops: CDR1 PRHDT, CDR2 FYEKMQ (reference sequence). Here the CDR3 reads CASSDRDTTNEKLFF. The CDR3 nucleotides read TGTGCCAGCAGCGACCGGGACACCACTAATGAAAAACTGTTTTTT.